Below are 15 T cell receptor beta chains sequenced from a single sample in a study of blood T cell repertoires in COVID-19 (dated by TCRdb to 2019 to 2021). The library was obtained by the immunoSEQ multiplex PCR assay. In TCRdb, the immuneACCESS table is reduced to in-frame sequences with V and J assigned. These tables do not hold every clone; where another copy was compared, an unresolved V gene accounts for under half, and the others remain unexplained. Present in this sample are under 350,000 clones, roughly 85% of which were seen just once. Of the sample, around 4% falls within the top ten clones. Sequencing was carried out using PBMCs or T cells enriched from blood (not recorded which). These receptors were obtained from a woman aged 40 to 50 with acute COVID-19.

The chain uses TRBV3-1 (or the pseudogene TRBV3-2) and TRBJ1-2; tentatively, D is TRBD1 (6 bases). CDR1 and CDR2 from the germline V gene are LGHDT and YNNKEL (reference sequence). This CDR3 region has 14 residues. V dropped 0 bases and J dropped 4 bases, with 9 bases sitting between them. The CDR3 protein is CASSQELDSYGYTF. The CDR3 DNA reads as TGTGCCAGCAGCCAAGAGCTGGACAGCTATGGCTACACCTTC.

The chain carries TRBV6-2 or TRBV6-3 and TRBJ2-5; possibly TRBD2 for D (6 bases). The V gene lost 3 bases and the J gene lost 2 bases, with 7 bases spanning the gap. Germline V gives CDR1 MNHEY, CDR2 SVGEGT. The CDR3 runs 13 residues. CDR3: CASSYAGQETQYF. As DNA, the CDR3 is TGTGCCAGCAGTTATGCGGGGCAAGAGACCCAGTACTTC.

This chain uses TRBV28 with TRBJ1-2, with TRBD1 identical over 7 bases. The trim removed 5 bases at V and 5 bases at J, leaving 8 bases unmatched. This CDR3 has 14 amino acids. The germline CDR1 and CDR2 sequences are MDHEN and SYDVKM. The CDR3 reads CASSTPAQGYGYTF. DNA for the CDR3: TGTGCCAGCAGTACCCCGGCACAGGGGTATGGCTACACCTTC.

This chain uses TRBV18 with TRBJ1-3; D gene unclear. V lost 2 bases and J 2 bases, leaving 13 bases between the germline ends. This CDR3 spans 16 amino acids. CDR1 is KGHSH and CDR2 is LQKENI in the germline V gene. CDR3 DNA sequence: TGTGCCAGCTCACCATCAATGTCGGGGACTGGAAACACCATATATTTT. This gives the protein CASSPSMSGTGNTIYF.

The chain has TRBV28 and TRBJ2-7; D possibly corresponds to TRBD2 (6 bases). This CDR3 spans 13 amino acids. CDR1 and CDR2 (germline): MDHEN, SYDVKM. The V end lost 3 bases, the J end lost 3 bases, and 9 bases lay between the germline ends. The CDR3 DNA reads TGTGCCAGCAGTTTGGGGGGTTACTACGAGCAGTACTTC. It yields the protein CASSLGGYYEQYF.

The V and J genes are TRBV5-1 and TRBJ2-3, with 7 bases identical to TRBD1. The CDR3 has 16 amino acids. Germline V gives CDR1 SGHRS, CDR2 YFSETQ. J was trimmed by 1 base and V by 2 bases; bases with no gene match: 7. CDR3 sequence (DNA): TGCGCCAGCAGCTTCGGGACAGCATCACGCACAGATACGCAGTATTTT. Translated, it gives CASSFGTASRTDTQYF.

The gene calls are TRBV19 and TRBJ1-6; no clear D. Looked up from germline, CDR1 is LNHDA and CDR2 is SQIVND (reference sequence). The CDR3 has 16 residues. V gave up 5 bases and J gave up 0 bases, with 11 bases separating them. The CDR3 sequence: CASSPGLSSYNSPLHF. CDR3 nucleotides: TGTGCCAGTAGTCCCGGACTTAGCTCCTATAATTCACCCCTCCACTTT.

J is TRBJ1-5 and V is TRBV28, with 7 positions matching TRBD1. This CDR3 comprises 16 residues. Losses at the gene ends were 5 bases for V and 4 bases for J; bases not matched to a gene: 11. Per germline, CDR1 MDHEN and CDR2 SYDVKM. The chain's CDR3 is CASSGVLTGTNQPQHF. The CDR3 nucleotides are TGTGCCAGCAGTGGGGTATTGACAGGGACAAATCAGCCCCAGCATTTT.

CDR3 amino acids: CASSLDVTGKETQYF. As DNA, the CDR3 is TGTGCCAGCAGCTTGGATGTTACAGGGAAAGAGACCCAGTACTTC. This sequence joins TRBV7-8 and TRBJ2-5; D may be TRBD1 (6 bases). From germline, CDR1 is SGHVS and CDR2 FQNEAQ. The V end lost 3 bases, the J end lost 3 bases, and 14 bases lay between the germline ends. CDR3 length: 15 residues.

The rearrangement uses TRBV3-1 (or the pseudogene TRBV3-2) and TRBJ1-5; D is possibly TRBD1 (6 bases). V was trimmed by 4 bases and J by 9 bases, leaving 16 bases between them. The CDR3 is 14 amino acids. CDR1 and CDR2 from the germline V gene are LGHDT and YNNKEL (reference sequence). Here the CDR3 DNA reads TGTGCCAGCAGCCGAGACAGGTCCGCGGGGCCCCAGCATTTT. Translation gives CASSRDRSAGPQHF.

CDR3 sequence (DNA): TGTGCCAGCAGGAAGGGACAGGGCTACGAGCAGTACTTC. It encodes CASRKGQGYEQYF. The gene calls are TRBV6-5 and TRBJ2-7; 9 nucleotides match TRBD1. The germline V gene encodes CDR1 MNHEY and CDR2 SVGAGI. This CDR3 region has 13 residues. J was trimmed by 3 bases and V by 6 bases; bases with no gene match: 3.

The CDR3 spells CASSFAGNTEAFF. CDR3 DNA sequence: TGTGCCAGCAGTTTCGCGGGGAACACTGAAGCTTTCTTT. The chain uses TRBV28 and TRBJ1-1; no definite D call. Germline loops: CDR1 MDHEN, CDR2 SYDVKM. The V and J ends lost 3 bases and 1 base respectively, with 6 bases between them. The CDR3 extends over 13 amino acids.

The rearrangement joins TRBV18 to TRBJ2-5; TRBD2 aligns across 8 bases. Germline-derived CDR1 and CDR2 are KGHSH and LQKENI. The CDR3 has 15 residues. V lost 3 bases to trimming and J lost 10 bases; unmatched junction nucleotides: 13. The CDR3 DNA is TGTGCCAGCTCACCCCCGGGAGGGCGCCGACTAAACCAGTACTTC. It encodes CASSPPGGRRLNQYF.

The CDR3 nucleotides read TGCGCCAGCAGCCAAGATAGGACAGCGAATAATTCACCCCTCCACTTT. Amino acids: CASSQDRTANNSPLHF. The chain links TRBV4-3 to TRBJ1-6; D is possibly TRBD1 (6 bases). CDR1 LGHNA and CDR2 YSLEER come from the germline V gene. With 0 bases removed from V and 5 bases from J, the gap between germline ends came to 11 bases. The CDR3 is made up of 16 amino acids.

This clone was recorded once. The rearrangement joins TRBV6-5 to TRBJ2-2; perhaps TRBD1 as D (6 bases). This CDR3 is 12 amino acids long. CDR1 and CDR2 (germline): MNHEY, SVGAGI. The germline V and J ends were trimmed by 6 bases and 8 bases, with 10 bases remaining between them. CDR3 nucleotides: TGTGCCAGCAGGCTTCAGGGGGGGGAGCTGTTTTTT. Translation: CASRLQGGELFF.